These 27 T cell receptor beta chains originate from one sample sequenced in a study of T cell responses to AZD1222 COVID-19 vaccine. Generated by immunoSEQ multiplex PCR, the TCRdb table keeps only in-frame clones and is missing some. The data contain 100,000 to 150,000 clones, about 87% of them seen just once; the ten biggest clones take up roughly 5%. The input for sequencing was peripheral blood, taken on day 0 of AZD1222 vaccination. The receptors come from an adult in good health.

The chain combines TRBV28 with TRBJ1-6; 8 nucleotides match TRBD1. Germline V gene sequence: CDR1 MDHEN, CDR2 SYDVKM. Unmatched junction bases numbered 4, after V lost 5 bases and J lost 10 bases. The CDR3 consists of 13 residues. The CDR3: CASSQDRASPLHF. CDR3 in DNA: TGTGCCAGCAGTCAGGACAGGGCCTCACCCCTCCACTTT.

The rearrangement joins TRBV6-5 to TRBJ1-5; D is unclear. The CDR3 consists of 15 residues. Germline loops: CDR1 MNHEY, CDR2 SVGAGI. Trimming took 7 bases from V and 2 from J, leaving 15 bases between them. The CDR3 nucleotides read TGTGCCAGCATCGGAGGAAGTGGTGGCAATCAGCCCCAGCATTTT. This gives the protein CASIGGSGGNQPQHF.

The rearrangement uses TRBV5-1 and TRBJ1-2; a weak D match, TRBD1 (5 bases). Germline values: CDR1 SGHRS, CDR2 YFSETQ. The CDR3 loop spans 14 amino acids. V was pared by 0 bases and J by 2 bases, with 8 bases between. The CDR3 DNA sequence: TGCGCCAGCAGCTTGGACGCAGGGAACTATGGCTACACCTTC. Translation gives CASSLDAGNYGYTF. The variable domain in full, with the rest retrieved from reference TRBV5-1 and TRBJ1-2, is KAGVTQTPRYLIKTRGQQVTLSCSPISGHRSVSWYQQTPGQGLQFLFEYFSETQRNKGNFPGRFSGRQFSNSRSEMNVSTLELGDSALYLCASSLDAGNYGYTFGSGTRLTVV.

The chain links TRBV7-9 to TRBJ2-1; no clear D gene. Germline CDR1 SEHNR, CDR2 FQNEAQ (reference sequence). Trimming pared 4 bases from V and 7 bases from J, leaving 20 bases between. This CDR3 contains 16 residues. The DNA of the CDR3 is TGTGCCAGCAGCTCCCACGGACCGGTTGAATGGAATGAGCAGTTCTTC. Amino acids: CASSSHGPVEWNEQFF.

This rearrangement joins TRBV4-3 to TRBJ1-2, with TRBD1 as a possible D gene (5 bases). The CDR3 is 14 amino acids. In germline, CDR1 is LGHNA, CDR2 YSLEER. Trimming took 3 bases from V and 6 from J, leaving 14 bases between them. The DNA for the CDR3 is TGCGCCAGCAGCCACCGAGGGGAAAATAATGGCTACACCTTC. As protein: CASSHRGENNGYTF.

The chain combines TRBV7-2 with TRBJ1-2; 9 bases fit TRBD1. The V gene's germline CDR1 is SGHTA and CDR2 FQGNSA. CDR3 length: 14 residues. Unmatched junction bases numbered 9, after V lost 7 bases and J lost 6 bases. CDR3 coding DNA: TGTGCCAGCACCAACAGGGGGCTCCTGGATGGCTACACCTTC. Its protein is CASTNRGLLDGYTF.

The chain carries TRBV2 and TRBJ2-7; 7 bases agree with TRBD1. The CDR3 runs 12 residues. Germline V gene lookup returns CDR1 SNHLY and CDR2 FYNNEI. The CDR3 DNA reads TGTGCCAGCAGTGAAGCTCTGACAGGGTGGAGTGTC. Its translation is CASSEALTGWSV.

J is TRBJ2-7 and V is TRBV11-2; TRBD2 matches 8 bases. This CDR3 is 16 amino acids long. The J segment lost 1 base and the V segment lost 1 base, leaving 6 bases of the junction unmatched. Germline assignment: CDR1 SGHAT and CDR2 FQNNGV. The CDR3 region is CASSLGQAGVSYEQYF. The DNA for the CDR3 is TGTGCCAGCAGCTTAGGGCAAGCGGGGGTTTCCTACGAGCAGTACTTC. Supplemented by reference TRBV11-2 and TRBJ2-7, the full variable domain reads EAGVAQSPRYKIIEKRQSVAFWCNPISGHATLYWYQQILGQGPKLLIQFQNNGVVDDSQLPKDRFSAERLKGVDSTLKIQPAKLEDSAVYLCASSLGQAGVSYEQYFGPGTRLTVT.

The rearrangement joins TRBV19 to TRBJ1-1; no reliable D call. Deletions cut 0 bases from V and 10 bases from J, with 15 bases between. The CDR3 is 14 amino acids. Germline V gives CDR1 LNHDA, CDR2 SQIVND (reference sequence). CDR3 region: CASSIDLLGQPAFF. The CDR3 region has the DNA TGTGCCAGTAGTATAGATCTATTAGGGCAGCCAGCTTTCTTT.

The CDR3 loop is CAIKGQDLPGELFF. The CDR3 nucleotides are TGTGCCATCAAAGGACAGGATCTACCCGGGGAGCTGTTTTTT. The chain carries TRBV10-3 and TRBJ2-2, with 7 bases that match TRBD1. V dropped 7 bases and J dropped 6; count of bases not matched to a gene: 8. The CDR3 has 14 residues. CDR1 ENHRY and CDR2 SYGVKD come from the germline V gene.

This chain links TRBV14 with TRBJ1-1; no clear D gene. Germline V lookup: CDR1 SGHDN, CDR2 FVKESK. Trimming took 0 bases from V and 0 from J, leaving 20 bases between them. The CDR3 has 19 amino acids. The CDR3 DNA sequence: TGTGCCAGCAGCCAAGAGCAAGGACTCTACCGCCTCATGAACACTGAAGCTTTCTTT. This translates into CASSQEQGLYRLMNTEAFF.

The chain uses TRBV9 and TRBJ1-1, with D tentatively TRBD1 (6 bases). The CDR3 spans 13 residues. Germline lookup yields CDR1 SGDLS and CDR2 YYNGEE. V lost 3 bases and J 4 bases, leaving 10 bases between the germline ends. Here the CDR3 DNA reads TGTGCCAGCAGCGCAACAGGGTCCACTGAAGCTTTCTTT. The encoded protein is CASSATGSTEAFF.

The chain is built from TRBV7-2 and TRBJ1-1; 7 bases agree with TRBD1. The CDR3 sequence is 14 residues long. CDR1 and CDR2 (germline): SGHTA, FQGNSA. V trimming: 3 bases; J trimming: 6 bases; junction bases outside the gene matches: 7. In DNA, the CDR3 is TGTGCCAGCAGCTTTACAGGGGAGTGGGCTGAAGCTTTCTTT. This codes for CASSFTGEWAEAFF.

This chain links TRBV19 with TRBJ1-2; 8 bases align to TRBD1. This CDR3 is built from 15 residues. The junction had 3 bases not matched to a gene; V was cut back by 1 base and J by 2 bases. Per germline, CDR1 LNHDA and CDR2 SQIVND (reference sequence). The CDR3 here is CASSIVDRDNYGYTF. The CDR3 region has the DNA TGTGCCAGTAGTATAGTGGACAGGGACAACTATGGCTACACCTTC.

The chain recombines TRBV7-3 with TRBJ2-3; the match to TRBD2 covers 7 bases. The CDR3 runs 15 residues. V trimming: 5 bases; J trimming: 0 bases; junction bases outside the gene matches: 5. Germline V gene sequence: CDR1 SGHTA, CDR2 FQGTGA. The DNA of the CDR3 is TGTGCCAGCAGCAAGATCGGGGGGAGCACAGATACGCAGTATTTT. Translated: CASSKIGGSTDTQYF.

The chain has TRBV5-1 and TRBJ1-1; D is ambiguous. CDR3 length: 13 amino acids. Deletions cut 4 bases from V and 6 bases from J, with 13 bases between. CDR1 is SGHRS and CDR2 is YFSETQ in the germline V gene. The CDR3 DNA reads as TGCGCCAGCAGCCCGGGCGTTGAGTCTGAAGCTTTCTTT. Amino acids: CASSPGVESEAFF.

The V gene is TRBV6-2 or TRBV6-3, the J gene TRBJ1-6; D perhaps matches TRBD1 (5 bases). The germline V gene encodes CDR1 MNHEY and CDR2 SVGEGT. CDR3 length equals 13 residues. Trimming stripped 6 bases from V and 8 bases from J, with 11 bases between. The CDR3 region has the DNA TGTGCCAGCAGCTCCCCGGGACATTCACCCCTCCACTTT. Translation: CASSSPGHSPLHF.

This chain uses TRBV7-2 with TRBJ1-2; TRBD1 matches at 7 bases. The CDR3 is 15 residues long. With 8 bases clipped from V and 4 bases from J, the junction kept 13 bases outside the gene matches. Germline CDR1 SGHTA, CDR2 FQGNSA. The CDR3 spells CASAYPGGDTYGYTF. In DNA, the CDR3 is TGTGCCAGCGCATACCCAGGGGGTGATACCTATGGCTACACCTTC.

CDR3: CASSPGQGASGELFF. In DNA form, the CDR3 reads TGTGCCAGCTCACCAGGACAGGGGGCGTCCGGGGAGCTGTTTTTT. The chain carries TRBV18 and TRBJ2-2; the match to TRBD1 covers 11 bases. In germline, CDR1 is KGHSH, CDR2 LQKENI. The CDR3 contains 15 residues. V lost 2 bases to trimming and J lost 6 bases; unmatched junction nucleotides: 2.

In its sample, this clone was seen once. Here the CDR3 DNA reads TGTGCCAGCAGCCAGGGTTCATGGCTAAGCACAGATACGCAGTATTTT. It codes for CASSQGSWLSTDTQYF. The chain combines TRBV7-8 with TRBJ2-3, with D tentatively TRBD1 (5 bases). Looked up from germline, CDR1 is SGHVS and CDR2 is FQNEAQ. The CDR3 runs 16 residues. Trimming removed 5 bases at V and 0 bases at J, with 15 bases between.

This chain connects TRBV18 to TRBJ2-7; TRBD1 is a possible D gene (6 bases). CDR1 is KGHSH, CDR2 LQKENI, per germline. The ends were cut back, 5 bases at V and 5 bases at J, with 16 bases in the middle. This CDR3 is 14 amino acids long. CDR3 residues: CASSGTRGRNEQYF. CDR3 nucleotides: TGTGCCAGCTCAGGCACCAGGGGTAGAAACGAGCAGTACTTC.

The CDR3 bases are TGTGCCAGCAAAAGGGGGCTCGGCTATGGCTACACCTTC. It translates to CASKRGLGYGYTF. This chain uses TRBV27 with TRBJ1-2, with 7 bases identical to TRBD1. The CDR3 loop spans 13 amino acids. V dropped 7 bases and J dropped 4; count of bases not matched to a gene: 6. Germline CDR1 MNHEY, CDR2 SMNVEV (reference sequence).

A note on this clone: Additional DNA sequences in this sample encode the identical CDR3. The chain is built from TRBV9 and TRBJ2-1; TRBD2 matches at 7 bases. The CDR3 spans 15 residues. The junction had 2 bases not matched to a gene; V was cut back by 0 bases and J by 2 bases. Germline-derived CDR1 and CDR2 are SGDLS and YYNGEE. The CDR3 bases are TGTGCCAGCAGCGTAGGGGCGGGGGCCTACAATGAGCAGTTCTTC. It yields the protein CASSVGAGAYNEQFF.

The V and J genes are TRBV7-2 and TRBJ2-2; 8 bases agree with TRBD1. Germline CDR1 and CDR2: SGHTA and FQGNSA. V was pared by 0 bases and J by 9 bases, with 3 bases of the junction left unmatched. The CDR3 loop spans 14 amino acids. The CDR3 sequence is CASSLADRAWELFF. The CDR3 nucleotides are TGTGCCAGCAGCTTAGCGGACAGGGCCTGGGAGCTGTTTTTT.

The chain carries TRBV7-8 and TRBJ2-3; D tentatively fits TRBD1 or TRBD2 (5 bases each). Germline V lookup: CDR1 SGHVS, CDR2 FQNEAQ. The CDR3 is 15 amino acids. V lost 1 base, J lost 0 bases, and 8 bases lay in between. The CDR3 sequence is CASSLEGRSTDTQYF. The CDR3 region has the DNA TGTGCCAGCAGCTTAGAGGGGAGAAGCACAGATACGCAGTATTTT.

This clone was found once. The J gene is TRBJ1-4, the V gene TRBV2; possible D gene TRBD1, 6 bases. Trimming removed 2 bases from V and 3 bases from J, with 7 bases in between. The CDR3 spans 14 residues. Germline assignment: CDR1 SNHLY and CDR2 FYNNEI. This CDR3 reads CASSEQGSNEKLFF. The CDR3 nucleotides read TGTGCCAGCAGTGAACAGGGGTCTAATGAAAAACTGTTTTTT.

This chain connects TRBV6-2 or TRBV6-3 to TRBJ1-1, with D hard to call. Trimming removed 2 bases from V and 3 bases from J, with 19 bases in between. Germline V lookup: CDR1 MNHEY, CDR2 SVGEGT. The CDR3 is 17 amino acids. Written as DNA, the CDR3 is TGTGCCAGCAGTTACCGGTACGGAGCCGTTTTGGACACTGAAGCTTTCTTT. This gives the protein CASSYRYGAVLDTEAFF.